This T cell receptor (beta chain) was observed in a study of beta chain features in type 1 diabetes. Study-level results: Shortening that was moderate but significant affected the TCRB CDR3s of Type 1 diabetes patients in all four CD4+ subsets.

Expressed TCRB transcripts were sequenced after all isolated RNA was converted to cDNA. This table comes from immunoSEQ multiplex PCR, and its TCRdb copy is limited to in-frame clones, with some not included. This table has approximately 29,000 clones, approximately 65% appearing once. On this clone itself: The antigen is undetermined.

The sample comprised Tregs from blood. The sequence was collected from a woman in her thirties with type 1 diabetes.

DNA for the CDR3: TGTGCCAGTTCTCGGGAGGGGGGGTACAATGAGCAGTTCTTC. Translation gives CASSREGGYNEQFF. The V call is TRBV6-1, the J call TRBJ2-1; TRBD2 aligns across 8 bases. This CDR3 is built from 14 residues. The V gene end was trimmed by 9 bases and the J gene end by 4 bases; junction bases not matched to a gene: 8. Germline V gives CDR1 MNHNS, CDR2 SASEGT.